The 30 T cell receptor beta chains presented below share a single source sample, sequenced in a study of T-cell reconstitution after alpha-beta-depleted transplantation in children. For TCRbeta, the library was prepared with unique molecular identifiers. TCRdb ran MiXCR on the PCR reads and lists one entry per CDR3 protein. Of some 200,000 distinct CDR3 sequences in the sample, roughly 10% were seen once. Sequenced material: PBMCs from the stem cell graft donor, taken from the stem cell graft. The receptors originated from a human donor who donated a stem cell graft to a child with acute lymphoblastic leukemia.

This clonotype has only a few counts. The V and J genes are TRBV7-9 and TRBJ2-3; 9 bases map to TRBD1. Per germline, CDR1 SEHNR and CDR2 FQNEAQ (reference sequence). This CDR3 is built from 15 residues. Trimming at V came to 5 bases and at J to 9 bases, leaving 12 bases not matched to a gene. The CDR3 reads CASSGRTGAVKTQYF. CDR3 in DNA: TGTGCCAGCAGCGGGCGGACAGGGGCCGTCAAGACGCAGTATTTT.

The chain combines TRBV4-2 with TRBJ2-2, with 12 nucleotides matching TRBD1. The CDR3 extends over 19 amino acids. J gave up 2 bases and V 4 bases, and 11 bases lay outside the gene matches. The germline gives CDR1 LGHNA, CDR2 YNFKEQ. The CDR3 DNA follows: TGTGCCAGCAGCCCCATAGGGGGGACAGGGGGCCGAAACACCGGGGAGCTGTTTTTT. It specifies CASSPIGGTGGRNTGELFF.

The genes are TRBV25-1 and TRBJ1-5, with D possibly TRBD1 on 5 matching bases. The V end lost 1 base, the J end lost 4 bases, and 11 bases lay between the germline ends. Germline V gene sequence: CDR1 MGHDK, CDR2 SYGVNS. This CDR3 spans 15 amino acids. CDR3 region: CASSEFGAGNQPQHF. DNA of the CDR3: TGTGCCAGCAGTGAATTCGGGGCAGGGAATCAGCCCCAGCATTTT.

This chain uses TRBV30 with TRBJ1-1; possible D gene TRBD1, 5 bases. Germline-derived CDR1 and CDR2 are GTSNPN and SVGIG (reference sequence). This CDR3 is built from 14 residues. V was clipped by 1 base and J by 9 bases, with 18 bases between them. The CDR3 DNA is TGTGCCTGGAGTGCGAATGGCCCCACAGGTAAAGCTTTCTTT. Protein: CAWSANGPTGKAFF.

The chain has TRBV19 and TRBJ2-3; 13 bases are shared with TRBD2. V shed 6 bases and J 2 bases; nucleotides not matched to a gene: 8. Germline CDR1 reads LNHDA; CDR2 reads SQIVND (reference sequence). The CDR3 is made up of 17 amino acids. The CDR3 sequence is CASSFHGLAGATDTQYF. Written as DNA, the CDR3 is TGTGCCAGTAGCTTTCACGGACTAGCGGGGGCCACAGATACGCAGTATTTT.

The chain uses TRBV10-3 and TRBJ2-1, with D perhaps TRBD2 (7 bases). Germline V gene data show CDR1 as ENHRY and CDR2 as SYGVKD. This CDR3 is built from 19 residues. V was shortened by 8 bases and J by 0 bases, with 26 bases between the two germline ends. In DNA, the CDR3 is TGTGCCATCTTGTCGAGAGGGGGGGGTGGGATCAGCTCCTACAATGAGCAGTTCTTC. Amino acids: CAILSRGGGGISSYNEQFF.

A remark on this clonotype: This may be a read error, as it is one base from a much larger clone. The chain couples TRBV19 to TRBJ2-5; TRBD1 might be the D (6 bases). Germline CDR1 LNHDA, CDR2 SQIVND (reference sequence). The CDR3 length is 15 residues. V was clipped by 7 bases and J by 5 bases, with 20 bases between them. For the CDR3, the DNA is TGTGCCAGTACCAATGGTAACAGGGTCGAGGAGACCCAGTACTTC. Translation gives CASTNGNRVEETQYF.

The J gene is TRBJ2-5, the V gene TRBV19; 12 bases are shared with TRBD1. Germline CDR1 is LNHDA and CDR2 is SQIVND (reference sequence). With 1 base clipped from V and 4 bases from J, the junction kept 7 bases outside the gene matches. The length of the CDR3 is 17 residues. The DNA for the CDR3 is TGTGCCAGTAGTATAGCCGCCGGGACAGGGGGCGCAGAGACCCAGTACTTC. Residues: CASSIAAGTGGAETQYF.

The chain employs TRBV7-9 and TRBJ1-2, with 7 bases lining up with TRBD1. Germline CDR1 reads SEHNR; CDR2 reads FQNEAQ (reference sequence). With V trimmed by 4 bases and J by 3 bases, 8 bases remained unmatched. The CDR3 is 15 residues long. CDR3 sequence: CASSSIATGHYGYTF. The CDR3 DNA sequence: TGTGCCAGCAGCTCCATAGCGACAGGGCACTATGGCTACACCTTC.

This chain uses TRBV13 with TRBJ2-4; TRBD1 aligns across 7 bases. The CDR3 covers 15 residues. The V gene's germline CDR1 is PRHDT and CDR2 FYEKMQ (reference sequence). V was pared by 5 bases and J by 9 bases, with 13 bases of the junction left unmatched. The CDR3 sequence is CASSRRDRVEGIQYF. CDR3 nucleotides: TGTGCCAGCAGCCGTCGAGACAGGGTAGAAGGCATTCAGTACTTC.

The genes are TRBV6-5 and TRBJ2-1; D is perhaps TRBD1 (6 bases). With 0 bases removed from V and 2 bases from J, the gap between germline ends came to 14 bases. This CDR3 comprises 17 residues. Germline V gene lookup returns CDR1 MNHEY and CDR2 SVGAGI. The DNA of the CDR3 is TGTGCCAGCAGTTACTCCCAACAGGGCCCGACCTACAATGAGCAGTTCTTC. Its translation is CASSYSQQGPTYNEQFF.

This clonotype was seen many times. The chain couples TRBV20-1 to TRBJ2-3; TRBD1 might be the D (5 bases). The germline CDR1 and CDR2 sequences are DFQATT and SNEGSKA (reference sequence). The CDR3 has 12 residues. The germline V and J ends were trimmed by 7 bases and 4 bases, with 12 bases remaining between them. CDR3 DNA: TGCAGTGTCAGGGTTCTTCCAGATACGCAGTATTTT. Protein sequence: CSVRVLPDTQYF.

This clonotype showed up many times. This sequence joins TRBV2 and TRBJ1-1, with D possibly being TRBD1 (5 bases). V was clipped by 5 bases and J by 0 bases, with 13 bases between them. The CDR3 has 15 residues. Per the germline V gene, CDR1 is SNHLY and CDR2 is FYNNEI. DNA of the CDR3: TGTGCCAGCAGTTTTGACAGAACCATGAACACTGAAGCTTTCTTT. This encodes CASSFDRTMNTEAFF.

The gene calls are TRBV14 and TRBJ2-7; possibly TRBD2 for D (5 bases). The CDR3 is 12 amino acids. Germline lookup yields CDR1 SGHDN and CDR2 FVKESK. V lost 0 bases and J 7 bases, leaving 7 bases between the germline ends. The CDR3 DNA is TGTGCCAGCAGCCAAGATCGGGGAGAGCAGTACTTC. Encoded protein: CASSQDRGEQYF.

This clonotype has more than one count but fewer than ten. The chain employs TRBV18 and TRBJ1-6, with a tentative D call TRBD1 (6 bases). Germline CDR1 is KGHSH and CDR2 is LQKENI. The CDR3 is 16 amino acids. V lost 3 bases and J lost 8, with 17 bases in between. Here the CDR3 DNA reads TGTGCCAGCTCACCCCCCGCAGTCAGGGGTTATTCACCCCTCCACTTT. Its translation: CASSPPAVRGYSPLHF. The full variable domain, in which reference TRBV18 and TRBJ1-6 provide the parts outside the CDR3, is NAGVMQNPRHLVRRRGQEARLRCSPMKGHSHVYWYRQLPEEGLKFMVYLQKENIIDESGMPKERFSAEFPKEGPSILRIQQVVRGDSAAYFCASSPPAVRGYSPLHFGNGTRLTVT.

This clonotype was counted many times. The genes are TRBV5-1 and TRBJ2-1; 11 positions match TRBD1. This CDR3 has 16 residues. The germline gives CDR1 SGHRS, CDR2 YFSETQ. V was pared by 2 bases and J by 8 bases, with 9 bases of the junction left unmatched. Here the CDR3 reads CASSFSGQGAVDEQFF. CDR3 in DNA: TGCGCCAGCAGCTTTTCCGGACAGGGGGCGGTGGATGAGCAGTTCTTC.

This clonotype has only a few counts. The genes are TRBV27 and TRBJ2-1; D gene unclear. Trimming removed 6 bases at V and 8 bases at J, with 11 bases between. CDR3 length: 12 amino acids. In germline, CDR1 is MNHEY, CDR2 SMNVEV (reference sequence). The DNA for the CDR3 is TGTGCCAGCAGCGCAAGCTGGGATGAGCAGTTCTTC. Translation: CASSASWDEQFF.

CDR3 bases: TGCAGTGCTAGAGAGTTTGGGGATCCCCACGAGCAGTACTTC. It yields the protein CSAREFGDPHEQYF. The chain has TRBV20-1 and TRBJ2-7; D unclear. The CDR3 contains 14 residues. The V end lost 0 bases, the J end lost 5 bases, and 14 bases lay between the germline ends. Germline lookup yields CDR1 DFQATT and CDR2 SNEGSKA (reference sequence).

The CDR3 nucleotides are TGCAGCGTTGAAAGTCTAGCGGGGGGGCCGGGGGCCTACGAGCAGTACTTC. The encoded protein is CSVESLAGGPGAYEQYF. The V gene is TRBV29-1, the J gene TRBJ2-7, with 12 bases matching TRBD2. This CDR3 contains 17 residues. The J segment lost 2 bases and the V segment lost 2 bases, leaving 10 bases of the junction unmatched. Germline assignment: CDR1 SQVTM and CDR2 ANQGSEA.

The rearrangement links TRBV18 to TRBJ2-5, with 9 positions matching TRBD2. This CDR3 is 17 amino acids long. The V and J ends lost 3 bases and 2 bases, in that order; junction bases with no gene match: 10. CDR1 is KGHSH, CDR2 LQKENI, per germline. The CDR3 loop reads CASSPNPRLAEQETQYF. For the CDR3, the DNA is TGTGCCAGCTCACCCAATCCACGACTAGCGGAGCAAGAGACCCAGTACTTC.

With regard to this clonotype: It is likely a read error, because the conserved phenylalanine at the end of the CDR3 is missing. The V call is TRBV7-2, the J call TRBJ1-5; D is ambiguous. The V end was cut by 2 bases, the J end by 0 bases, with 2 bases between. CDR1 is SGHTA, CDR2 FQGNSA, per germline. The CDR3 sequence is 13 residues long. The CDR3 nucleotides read TGTGCCAGCAGCTTAAGTAGCAATCAGCCCCAGCATTGT. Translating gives CASSLSSNQPQHC.

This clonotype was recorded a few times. The CDR3 reads CASSQASRVTGELFF. CDR3 DNA: TGTGCCAGCAGCCAAGCGTCAAGGGTCACCGGGGAGCTGTTTTTT. The chain is built from TRBV4-2 and TRBJ2-2; D gene ambiguous. The CDR3 loop spans 15 amino acids. Germline V gene sequence: CDR1 LGHNA, CDR2 YNFKEQ. V lost 1 base and J lost 4, with 10 bases in between.

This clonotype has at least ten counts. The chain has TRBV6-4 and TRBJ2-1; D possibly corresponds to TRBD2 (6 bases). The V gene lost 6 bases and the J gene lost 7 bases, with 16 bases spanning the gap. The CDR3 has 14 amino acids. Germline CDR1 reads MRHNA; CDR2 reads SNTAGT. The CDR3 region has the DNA TGTGCCAGCAGCCCGGATTCAAGCGGGAATGAGCAGTTCTTC. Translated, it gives CASSPDSSGNEQFF.

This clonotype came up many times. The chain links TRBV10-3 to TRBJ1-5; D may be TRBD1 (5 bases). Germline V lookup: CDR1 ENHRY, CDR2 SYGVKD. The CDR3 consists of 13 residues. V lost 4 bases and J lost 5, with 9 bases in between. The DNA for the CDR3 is TGTGCCATCAGTGTAGAGGGGTATCAGCCCCAGCATTTT. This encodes CAISVEGYQPQHF.

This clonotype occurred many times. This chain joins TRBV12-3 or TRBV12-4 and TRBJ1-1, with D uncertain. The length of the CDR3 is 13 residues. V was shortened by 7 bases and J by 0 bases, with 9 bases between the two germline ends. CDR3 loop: CASTPFMNTEAFF. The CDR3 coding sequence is TGTGCCAGCACCCCTTTCATGAACACTGAAGCTTTCTTT.

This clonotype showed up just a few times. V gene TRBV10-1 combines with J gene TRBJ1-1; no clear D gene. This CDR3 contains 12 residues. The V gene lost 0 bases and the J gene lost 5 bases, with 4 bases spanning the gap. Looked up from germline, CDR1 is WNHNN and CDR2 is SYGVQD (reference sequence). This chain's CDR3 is CASSESWTEAFF. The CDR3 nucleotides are TGCGCCAGCAGTGAGTCGTGGACTGAAGCTTTCTTT.

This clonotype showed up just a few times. Written as DNA, the CDR3 is TGCAGCCACTCCGGGTCGACGTCCTACAATGAGCAGTTCTTC. This gives the protein CSHSGSTSYNEQFF. V usage is TRBV29-1 and J usage is TRBJ2-1; D ambiguous. The CDR3 is made up of 14 amino acids. In germline, CDR1 is SQVTM, CDR2 ANQGSEA. V was shortened by 8 bases and J by 1 base, with 15 bases between the two germline ends.

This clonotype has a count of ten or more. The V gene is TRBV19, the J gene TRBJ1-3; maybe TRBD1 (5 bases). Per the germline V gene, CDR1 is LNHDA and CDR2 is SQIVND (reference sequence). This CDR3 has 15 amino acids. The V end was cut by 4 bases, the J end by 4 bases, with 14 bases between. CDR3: CASSTGLRKGNTIYF. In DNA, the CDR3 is TGTGCCAGTAGTACGGGACTCCGGAAGGGAAACACCATATATTTT.

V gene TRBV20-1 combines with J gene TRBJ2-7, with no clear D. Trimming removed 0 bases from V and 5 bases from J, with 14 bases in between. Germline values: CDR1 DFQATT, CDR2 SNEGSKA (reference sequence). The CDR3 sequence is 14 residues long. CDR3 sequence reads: CSARDSPPQHEQYF. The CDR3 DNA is TGCAGTGCTAGAGATTCCCCCCCCCAGCACGAGCAGTACTTC.

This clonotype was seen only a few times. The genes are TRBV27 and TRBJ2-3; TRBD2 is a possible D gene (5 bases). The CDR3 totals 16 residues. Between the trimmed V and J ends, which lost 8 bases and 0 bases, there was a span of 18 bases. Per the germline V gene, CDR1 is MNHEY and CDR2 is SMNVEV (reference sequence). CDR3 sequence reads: CASGLRTPGSTDTQYF. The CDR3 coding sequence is TGTGCCAGCGGGTTAAGGACTCCCGGAAGCACAGATACGCAGTATTTT.